Below are 21 T cell receptor beta chains sequenced from a single sample in a study of technical replicates of blood from several donors. Data came from immunoSEQ multiplex PCR; TCRdb stores just in-frame clones and leaves some out. The repertoire holds about 49,000 clones, with roughly 92% as singletons. Sequencing was done on a sample of PBMCs. The source is a human donor in good health. Some clones in this sample may be carry-over from other donors' samples.

V gene TRBV4-2 combines with J gene TRBJ2-7; 9 bases align to TRBD2. Germline CDR1 reads LGHNA; CDR2 reads YNFKEQ. With V trimmed by 3 bases and J by 5 bases, 8 bases remained unmatched. This CDR3 contains 15 residues. The CDR3 sequence: CASSHTIAGEHEQYF. As DNA, the CDR3 is TGTGCCAGCAGCCATACCATAGCGGGAGAACACGAGCAGTACTTC.

The count of this clone is one. This chain connects TRBV7-9 to TRBJ2-7, with D possibly matching TRBD2 (5 bases). V was clipped by 4 bases and J by 3 bases, with 13 bases between them. This CDR3 contains 14 residues. Germline assignment: CDR1 SEHNR and CDR2 FQNEAQ (reference sequence). CDR3 sequence (DNA): TGTGCCAGCAGCTCCTTCCTAGGGAGCTACGAGCAGTACTTC. Encoded protein: CASSSFLGSYEQYF.

CDR3 DNA sequence: TGTGCCAGCACGGAGACGAACACCGGGGAGCTGTTTTTT. It specifies CASTETNTGELFF. The V gene is TRBV6-1, the J gene TRBJ2-2; no definite D call. Trimming took off 7 bases at V and 0 bases at J, with 6 bases between the two ends. Germline loops: CDR1 MNHNS, CDR2 SASEGT. CDR3 length: 13 residues.

V usage is TRBV7-9 and J usage is TRBJ2-3; D may be TRBD2 (6 bases). This CDR3 region has 15 residues. V was shortened by 6 bases and J by 7 bases, with 20 bases between the two germline ends. Germline V lookup: CDR1 SEHNR, CDR2 FQNEAQ (reference sequence). CDR3 amino acids: CASSHERARRHTQYF. In DNA form, the CDR3 reads TGTGCCAGCAGTCACGAGCGGGCCAGGCGGCATACGCAGTATTTT.

This clone was observed a few times. J is TRBJ1-2 and V is TRBV27; 10 nucleotides align to TRBD1. CDR1 MNHEY and CDR2 SMNVEV come from the germline V gene (reference sequence). V lost 4 bases, J lost 7 bases, and 3 bases stayed unmatched. There are 13 residues in the CDR3. In DNA form, the CDR3 reads TGTGCCAGCAGTTCGACAGGGGGCCTTGGCTACACCTTC. Encoded protein: CASSSTGGLGYTF.

The J gene is TRBJ2-7, the V gene TRBV5-1; D not resolved. CDR1 and CDR2 from the germline V gene are SGHRS and YFSETQ. This CDR3 has 19 amino acids. V shed 1 base and J shed 0 bases, with 23 bases lying between them. CDR3 sequence reads: CASSLTLERFVRSSYEQYF. CDR3 nucleotide sequence: TGCGCCAGCAGCTTGACGCTAGAAAGGTTTGTCCGGAGCTCCTACGAGCAGTACTTC.

J is TRBJ2-7 and V is TRBV6-5, with 12 bases that match TRBD2. Germline values: CDR1 MNHEY, CDR2 SVGAGI. This CDR3 is built from 15 residues. V shed 0 bases and J 6 bases; nucleotides not matched to a gene: 3. CDR3 DNA: TGTGCCAGCAGTTACTCGACTAGCGGGAGCTCCGAGCAGTACTTC. This encodes CASSYSTSGSSEQYF.

This chain joins TRBV27 and TRBJ2-3, with 12 bases lining up with TRBD2. The germline V gene encodes CDR1 MNHEY and CDR2 SMNVEV (reference sequence). The V gene end was trimmed by 4 bases and the J gene end by 1 base; junction bases not matched to a gene: 0. There are 15 residues in the CDR3. The CDR3 sequence: CASSWTSGGTDTQYF. The CDR3, as DNA: TGTGCCAGCAGTTGGACTAGCGGGGGCACAGATACGCAGTATTTT.

The V call is TRBV29-1, the J call TRBJ2-4; 7 positions agree with TRBD1. The CDR3 extends over 11 amino acids. CDR1 is SQVTM and CDR2 is ANQGSEA in the germline V gene. J gave up 9 bases and V 6 bases, and 5 bases lay outside the gene matches. In nucleotides, the CDR3 is TGCAGCGTGTGGACAGGCGGCATTCAGTACTTC. Translated: CSVWTGGIQYF.

This sequence joins TRBV7-9 and TRBJ1-1; D not certain. The CDR3 covers 13 residues. The germline V and J ends were trimmed by 3 bases and 2 bases, with 7 bases remaining between them. Germline V gene sequence: CDR1 SEHNR, CDR2 FQNEAQ (reference sequence). DNA of the CDR3: TGTGCCAGCAGCTTTAGTGCTAACACTGAAGCTTTCTTT. It codes for CASSFSANTEAFF.

V is TRBV4-2 and J is TRBJ1-1, with D unclear. The CDR3 covers 15 residues. The germline V and J ends were trimmed by 5 bases and 1 base, with 14 bases remaining between them. The V gene's germline CDR1 is LGHNA and CDR2 YNFKEQ. The CDR3 nucleotides are TGTGCCAGCAGCTTCCGGCGGGCGGCGAACACTGAAGCTTTCTTT. This codes for CASSFRRAANTEAFF.

This chain uses TRBV10-2 with TRBJ1-6; D is perhaps TRBD1 (5 bases). Per the germline V gene, CDR1 is WSHSY and CDR2 is SAAADI. The CDR3 is made up of 16 amino acids. The germline V and J ends were trimmed by 3 bases and 6 bases, with 15 bases remaining between them. The CDR3 DNA follows: TGCGCCAGCAGTGACCACCCTTGGAGGGGTAATTCACCCCTCCACTTT. This sequence encodes CASSDHPWRGNSPLHF.

This chain uses TRBV4-2 with TRBJ2-7; D not certain. Per germline, CDR1 LGHNA and CDR2 YNFKEQ. The CDR3 contains 13 residues. V was clipped by 0 bases and J by 2 bases, with 5 bases between them. The CDR3 sequence is CASSQDLPYEQYF. The CDR3 region has the DNA TGTGCCAGCAGCCAAGATCTACCCTACGAGCAGTACTTC.

CDR3 nucleotide sequence: TGTGCCAGCAGTGACAGCTATGGCTACACCTTC. Translating it yields CASSDSYGYTF. J is TRBJ1-2 and V is TRBV6-5; D is possibly TRBD1 (5 bases). CDR1 and CDR2 (germline): MNHEY, SVGAGI. V lost 5 bases, J lost 4 bases, and 5 bases lay in between. The CDR3 loop spans 11 amino acids.

This clone rates as medium-sized. The V gene is TRBV30, the J gene TRBJ1-1; D not resolved. V lost 0 bases to trimming and J lost 7 bases, with 6 bases between them. CDR1 is GTSNPN, CDR2 SVGIG, per germline (reference sequence). The CDR3 has 11 residues. The CDR3 DNA reads TGTGCCTGGAGTGTATCACTTGAAGCTTTCTTT. Translated: CAWSVSLEAFF.

The chain is built from TRBV4-3 and TRBJ2-6, with 11 bases matching TRBD1. CDR1 is LGHNA, CDR2 YSLEER, per germline. This CDR3 comprises 17 residues. V was pared by 2 bases and J by 2 bases, with 2 bases of the junction left unmatched. CDR3 region: CASSQQDRGPGANVLTF. DNA of the CDR3: TGCGCCAGCAGCCAACAGGACAGGGGGCCTGGGGCCAACGTCCTGACTTTC.

The chain has TRBV30 and TRBJ1-2, with no clear D. CDR3 size: 12 residues. Looked up from germline, CDR1 is GTSNPN and CDR2 is SVGIG (reference sequence). Trimming pared 0 bases from V and 1 base from J, leaving 3 bases between. CDR3 amino acids: CAWSVHNYGYTF. In nucleotides, the CDR3 is TGTGCCTGGAGTGTACATAACTATGGCTACACCTTC. Drawing the rest from reference TRBV30 and TRBJ1-2, the complete variable domain is SQTIHQWPATLVQPVGSPLSLECTVEGTSNPNLYWYRQAAGRGLQLLFYSVGIGQISSEVPQNLSASRPQDRQFILSSKKLLLSDSGFYLCAWSVHNYGYTFGSGTRLTVV.

This chain joins TRBV7-2 and TRBJ1-4; the D is unclear. Germline CDR1 is SGHTA and CDR2 is FQGNSA. The CDR3 consists of 17 residues. The V gene lost 3 bases and the J gene lost 4 bases, with 18 bases spanning the gap. The CDR3, as DNA: TGTGCCAGCAGCTTTAGTATCCTTGCAGGTGGTAATGAAAAACTGTTTTTT. As protein: CASSFSILAGGNEKLFF.

The chain is built from TRBV5-1 and TRBJ2-7, with 8 bases that match TRBD1. In germline, CDR1 is SGHRS, CDR2 YFSETQ. The CDR3 sequence is 14 residues long. Trimming cost V 2 bases and J 0 bases; bases outside gene matches: 1. The CDR3 coding sequence is TGCGCCAGCAGCTTTGGGACAGGCTCCTACGAGCAGTACTTC. This encodes CASSFGTGSYEQYF.

The CDR3 coding sequence is TGTGCCAGCAGCCCCGTGGACAGGGGGTCCTACAATGAGCAGTTCTTC. This encodes CASSPVDRGSYNEQFF. This chain connects TRBV7-3 to TRBJ2-1; 10 bases line up with TRBD1. The CDR3 extends over 16 amino acids. CDR1 SGHTA and CDR2 FQGTGA come from the germline V gene. With V trimmed by 5 bases and J by 1 base, 5 bases remained unmatched. Combining the CDR3 with reference TRBV7-3 and TRBJ2-1 gives the whole variable domain GAGVSQTPSNKVTEKGKYVELRCDPISGHTALYWYRQSLGQGPEFLIYFQGTGAADDSGLPNDRFFAVRPEGSVSTLKIQRTERGDSAVYLCASSPVDRGSYNEQFFGPGTRLTVL.

The genes are TRBV6-1 and TRBJ2-7, with TRBD1 matching 10 bases. The CDR3 consists of 15 residues. Germline trimming cut 6 bases from V and 4 bases from J; bases unmatched to any gene: 9. Germline loops: CDR1 MNHNS, CDR2 SASEGT. CDR3 loop: CASRARPDRGYEQYF. In nucleotides, the CDR3 is TGTGCCAGCAGGGCCCGTCCGGACAGGGGGTACGAGCAGTACTTC.